This T cell receptor (beta chain) was retrieved from a study of brain metastases from non-small cell lung cancer. Trimming shortened V by 3 bases and J by 2 bases, and 7 bases separated the two germline ends. CDR3 size: 13 residues. Germline loops: CDR1 SGHTA, CDR2 FQGNSA. Profiling relied on immunoSEQ multiplex PCR, and the TCRdb table lists in-frame clones only, not all of them. This table holds 950 or so clones, around 83% found once. The receptor was isolated from a donor aged 40 or over with non-small cell lung cancer. This chain joins TRBV7-2 and TRBJ2-5; no definite D call. Sequences were obtained from tumor-adjacent normal tissue. The CDR3 nucleotides read TGTGCCAGCAGCTTGTTTACTCAAGAGACCCAGTACTTC. This codes for CASSLFTQETQYF.